This entry is about one T cell receptor (beta chain). Its antigen remains unknown. The data were obtained in a study of T cells in localized non-small cell lung cancer. The CDR3 runs to 14 residues. J lost 3 bases, V lost 4 bases, and 5 bases had no gene match. Germline lookup yields CDR1 ENHRY and CDR2 SYGVKD. Profiled with immunoSEQ multiplex PCR; TCRdb holds only in-frame clones, not every one. The sample yields more than 15,000 clones, approximately 90% seen once. Overall study results and limits: There were a median around 59 of the top 100 tumor clones appearing in adjacent lung. T cell clonality was highest in uninvolved adjacent lung, above tumor.

The clonotype was recovered from a female donor of 60 years or more with stage III squamous cell lung carcinoma. The material was peripheral blood, obtained before any cancer treatment. The V call is TRBV10-3, the J call TRBJ1-1; 7 nucleotides line up with TRBD1. This CDR3 is CAISGGQPDTEAFF. DNA for the CDR3: TGTGCCATCAGTGGGGGACAGCCAGACACTGAAGCTTTCTTT.